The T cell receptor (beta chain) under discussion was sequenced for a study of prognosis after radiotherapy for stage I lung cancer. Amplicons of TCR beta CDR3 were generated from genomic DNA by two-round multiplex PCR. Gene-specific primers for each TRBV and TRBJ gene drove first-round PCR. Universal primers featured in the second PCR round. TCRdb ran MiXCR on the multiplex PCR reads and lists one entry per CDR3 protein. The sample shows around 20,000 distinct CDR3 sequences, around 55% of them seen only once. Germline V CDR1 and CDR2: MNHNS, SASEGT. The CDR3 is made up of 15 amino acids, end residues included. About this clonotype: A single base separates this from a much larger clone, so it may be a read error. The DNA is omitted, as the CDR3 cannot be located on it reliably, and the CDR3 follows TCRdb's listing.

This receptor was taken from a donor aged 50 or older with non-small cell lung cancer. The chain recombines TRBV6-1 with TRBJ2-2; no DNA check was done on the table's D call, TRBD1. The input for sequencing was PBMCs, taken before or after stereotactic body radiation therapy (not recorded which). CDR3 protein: CASRSVGAGTGELVF.